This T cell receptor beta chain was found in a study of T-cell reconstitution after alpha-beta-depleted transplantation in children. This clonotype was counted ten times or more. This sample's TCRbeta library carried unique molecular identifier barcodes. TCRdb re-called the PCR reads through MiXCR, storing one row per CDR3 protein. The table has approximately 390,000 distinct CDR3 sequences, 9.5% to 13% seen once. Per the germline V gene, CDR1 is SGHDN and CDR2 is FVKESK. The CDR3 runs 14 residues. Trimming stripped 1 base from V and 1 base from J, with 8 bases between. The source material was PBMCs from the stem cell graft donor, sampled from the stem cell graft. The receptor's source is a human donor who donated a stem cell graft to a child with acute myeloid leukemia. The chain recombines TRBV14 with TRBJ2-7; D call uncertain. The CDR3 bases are TGTGCCAGCAGCCAAGGACGGTTTTCCTACGAGCAGTACTTC. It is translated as CASSQGRFSYEQYF.